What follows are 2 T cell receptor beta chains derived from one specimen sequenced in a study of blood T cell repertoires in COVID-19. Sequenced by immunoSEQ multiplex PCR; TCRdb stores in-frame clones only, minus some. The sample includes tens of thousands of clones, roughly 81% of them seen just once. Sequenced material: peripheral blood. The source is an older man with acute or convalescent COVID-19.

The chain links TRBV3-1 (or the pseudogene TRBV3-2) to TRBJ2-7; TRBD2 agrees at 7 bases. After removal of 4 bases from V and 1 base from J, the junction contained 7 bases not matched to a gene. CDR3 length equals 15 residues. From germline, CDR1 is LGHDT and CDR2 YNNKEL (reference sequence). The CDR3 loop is CASSPLASGSYEQYF. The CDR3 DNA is TGTGCCAGCAGCCCGTTAGCTAGCGGATCCTACGAGCAGTACTTC.

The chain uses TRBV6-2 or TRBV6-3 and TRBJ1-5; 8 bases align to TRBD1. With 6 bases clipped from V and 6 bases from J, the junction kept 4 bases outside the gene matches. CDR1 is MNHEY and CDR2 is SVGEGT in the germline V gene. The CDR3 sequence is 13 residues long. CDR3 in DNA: TGTGCCAGCAGCCGACAGGGGAGTCAGCCCCAGCATTTT. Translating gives CASSRQGSQPQHF.